One sample yielded the 17 T cell receptor beta chains listed below, sequenced in a study of vaccination and CD4 T cells after COVID-19. Stated treatment: approximately nine-day PBMC culture with coronavirus spike peptide pools or control peptides (ViraFEST assay). Their cognate antigens are unknown. Sequenced with the Oncomine TCR Beta short-read assay was DNA taken from cultured CD4+ T cells. Each CDR3 protein is one row after TCRdb ran MiXCR on the PCR reads. This sample carries roughly 14,000 distinct CDR3 sequences, roughly two fifths of them seen once, and the ten largest clones take 4.5% to 7%. The starting material was CD4+ T cells from blood, cultured in vitro, obtained before SARS-CoV-2 vaccination. All receptors derive from a human donor who had recovered from COVID-19.

This chain uses TRBV12-3 or TRBV12-4 with TRBJ2-7, with 9 bases matching TRBD1. V was pared by 6 bases and J by 5 bases, with 5 bases of the junction left unmatched. This CDR3 region has 13 residues. CDR3 sequence reads: CASRGTGTHEQYF. The CDR3 bases are TGTGCCAGCAGGGGGACAGGGACCCACGAGCAGTACTTC.

This clonotype was seen only a few times. The genes are TRBV28 and TRBJ2-1; 11 positions match TRBD2. CDR3 length equals 17 residues. The V and J ends lost 4 bases and 8 bases, in that order; junction bases with no gene match: 13. Germline CDR1 reads MDHEN; CDR2 reads SYDVKM. In DNA form, the CDR3 reads TGTGCCAGCAGTTCCGGGACTAGCGGTCCCTTTGTCCATGAGCAGTTCTTC. Protein: CASSSGTSGPFVHEQFF. Full variable domain (remainder filled in from reference TRBV28 and TRBJ2-1): DVKVTQSSRYLVKRTGEKVFLECVQDMDHENMFWYRQDPGLGLRLIYFSYDVKMKEKGDIPEGYSVSREKKERFSLILESASTNQTSMYLCASSSGTSGPFVHEQFFGPGTRLTVL.

The genes are TRBV6-5 and TRBJ1-2; 9 bases are shared with TRBD1. Trimming cost V 4 bases and J 7 bases; bases outside gene matches: 7. The CDR3 runs 14 residues. Germline V CDR1 and CDR2: MNHEY, SVGAGI. CDR3 DNA: TGTGCCAGCAGTTTCTACAGGGGGCAGGGTGGCTACACCTTC. Protein: CASSFYRGQGGYTF.

The chain is built from TRBV27 and TRBJ2-5; D ambiguous. The CDR3 extends over 14 amino acids. Germline values: CDR1 MNHEY, CDR2 SMNVEV (reference sequence). V lost 3 bases to trimming and J lost 2 bases, with 10 bases between them. CDR3 nucleotide sequence: TGTGCCAGCAGTTTTACTACAAAACAAGAGACCCAGTACTTC. Its translation is CASSFTTKQETQYF.

The chain links TRBV7-6 to TRBJ2-1; D call uncertain. Germline CDR1 and CDR2: SGHVS and FNYEAQ. The CDR3 is 15 amino acids. V was cut by 8 bases and J by 0 bases, with 14 bases left in between. In DNA, the CDR3 is TGTGCCAGCGCTTCGTCTGGGGTCTCCTACAATGAGCAGTTCTTC. This encodes CASASSGVSYNEQFF.

This chain connects TRBV28 to TRBJ2-7; TRBD2 aligns across 10 bases. The CDR3 covers 13 residues. V shed 7 bases and J 6 bases; nucleotides not matched to a gene: 6. CDR1 is MDHEN and CDR2 is SYDVKM in the germline V gene. Here the CDR3 reads CASIIAGGIEQYF. The CDR3, as DNA: TGTGCCAGCATAATAGCGGGAGGTATCGAGCAGTACTTC.

The table lists this clonotype with a few counts. The chain combines TRBV27 with TRBJ1-1, with 7 bases identical to TRBD1. This CDR3 has 15 amino acids. Looked up from germline, CDR1 is MNHEY and CDR2 is SMNVEV (reference sequence). Trimming cost V 6 bases and J 0 bases; bases outside gene matches: 7. CDR3 loop: CASRGDREMNTEAFF. The CDR3 DNA reads TGTGCCAGCAGGGGGGACAGAGAAATGAACACTGAAGCTTTCTTT.

This clonotype was observed a handful of times. The rearrangement uses TRBV6-1 and TRBJ1-1, with 7 bases lining up with TRBD1. Trimming at V came to 7 bases and at J to 4 bases, leaving 9 bases not matched to a gene. Per germline, CDR1 MNHNS and CDR2 SASEGT. The CDR3 loop spans 14 amino acids. CDR3 DNA: TGTGCCAGCAAAGAGGGGGCCTTCTTCACTGAAGCTTTCTTT. It specifies CASKEGAFFTEAFF.

The rearrangement joins TRBV7-2 to TRBJ2-3; TRBD2 matches at 16 bases. V shed 1 base and J 4 bases; nucleotides not matched to a gene: 5. This CDR3 is 18 amino acids long. Per the germline V gene, CDR1 is SGHTA and CDR2 is FQGNSA. CDR3 in amino acids: CASSLEGTSGRAADTQYF. Written as DNA, the CDR3 is TGTGCCAGCAGCTTAGAGGGGACTAGCGGGAGGGCCGCAGATACGCAGTATTTT.

This clonotype came up a few times. The V call is TRBV7-8, the J call TRBJ2-7, with D possibly TRBD1 on 5 matching bases. The V end was cut by 6 bases, the J end by 0 bases, with 12 bases between. This CDR3 is 14 amino acids long. The germline gives CDR1 SGHVS, CDR2 FQNEAQ. CDR3 loop: CASSQGRNSYEQYF. The CDR3 DNA reads TGTGCCAGCAGTCAGGGCAGGAACTCCTACGAGCAGTACTTC. The variable domain in full, with the rest retrieved from reference TRBV7-8 and TRBJ2-7, is GAGVSQSPRYKVAKRGQDVALRCDPISGHVSLFWYQQALGQGPEFLTYFQNEAQLDKSGLPSDRFFAERPEGSVSTLKIQRTQQEDSAVYLCASSQGRNSYEQYFGPGTRLTVT.

This clonotype was seen a handful of times. The rearrangement links TRBV10-3 to TRBJ1-1, with D uncertain. The CDR3 is made up of 12 amino acids. From germline, CDR1 is ENHRY and CDR2 SYGVKD. V was cut by 2 bases and J by 10 bases, with 11 bases left in between. CDR3 loop: CAISEPGSGAFF. In DNA, the CDR3 is TGTGCCATCAGTGAGCCGGGGAGTGGAGCTTTCTTT.

A note on this clonotype: Given the absence of the conserved phenylalanine or tryptophan at the CDR3 end, a read error is likely. This chain connects TRBV7-9 to TRBJ2-7; 9 nucleotides match TRBD1. The germline V gene encodes CDR1 SEHNR and CDR2 FQNEAQ (reference sequence). The CDR3 covers 12 residues. Trimming took 4 bases from V and 5 from J; bases not matched to a gene: 0. CDR3 sequence (DNA): TGTGCCAGCAGCTGGACAGGGGACGAGCAGTACCTC. As protein: CASSWTGDEQYL.

The CDR3 DNA reads TGTGCCACCAGCCACCCGGGACAGAACTACGAGCAGTACTTC. It translates to CATSHPGQNYEQYF. The chain combines TRBV15 with TRBJ2-7; 7 bases match TRBD1. CDR1 and CDR2 from the germline V gene are LNHNV and YYDKDF (reference sequence). This CDR3 region has 14 residues. V was pared by 5 bases and J by 3 bases, with 7 bases of the junction left unmatched.

The chain links TRBV6-2 or TRBV6-3 to TRBJ2-1; TRBD1 matches 7 bases. Germline V gives CDR1 MNHEY, CDR2 SVGEGT. The CDR3 has 15 amino acids. J was trimmed by 8 bases and V by 5 bases; bases with no gene match: 12. Written as DNA, the CDR3 is TGTGCCAGCAGTCCTCTGAGGACAGGTAGTTATGAGCAGTTCTTC. Protein: CASSPLRTGSYEQFF.

This clonotype was seen more than once but under ten times. The V call is TRBV28, the J call TRBJ1-5, with D unclear. The V gene lost 2 bases and the J gene lost 12 bases, with 17 bases spanning the gap. Germline assignment: CDR1 MDHEN and CDR2 SYDVKM. This CDR3 is 14 amino acids long. The CDR3 is CASSLKAIIKYQHF. In DNA, the CDR3 is TGTGCCAGCAGTTTAAAGGCAATAATCAAGTACCAGCATTTT.

This clonotype occurred a few times. V and J are TRBV27 and TRBJ2-5, with D possibly TRBD2 on 5 matching bases. Trimming took off 6 bases at V and 4 bases at J, with 6 bases between the two ends. This CDR3 spans 11 amino acids. Per germline, CDR1 MNHEY and CDR2 SMNVEV (reference sequence). CDR3 region: CASSRGETQYF. CDR3 sequence (DNA): TGTGCCAGCAGCCGGGGAGAGACCCAGTACTTC.

The rearrangement uses TRBV6-2 or TRBV6-3 and TRBJ2-3, with 7 bases matching TRBD1. Germline values: CDR1 MNHEY, CDR2 SVGEGT. J gave up 2 bases and V 4 bases, and 6 bases lay outside the gene matches. This CDR3 has 15 amino acids. Written as DNA, the CDR3 is TGTGCCAGCAGTTTTCGACAGGGCATCACAGATACGCAGTATTTT. Its protein is CASSFRQGITDTQYF.